This TCR beta chain originates from a study of cytomegalovirus exposure and HLA in healthy donors. The CDR3 has 13 amino acids. The germline V and J ends were trimmed by 6 bases and 3 bases, with 12 bases remaining between them. The germline V gene encodes CDR1 SQVTM and CDR2 ANQGSEA. This PCR relied on a set of 60 Vbeta primers and 13 Jbeta primers. The method was immunoSEQ multiplex PCR; TCRdb's version includes in-frame clones alone and lacks a portion of them. The table records tens of thousands of clones, less than 80% of them present only once. Material: PBMCs. J is TRBJ1-3 and V is TRBV29-1, with D possibly TRBD1 on 5 matching bases. This clonotype originated in a woman aged 40 to 55 in good health and CMV-seropositive. CDR3 loop: CSVNIGGGNTIYF. The CDR3 bases are TGCAGCGTAAATATCGGGGGTGGAAACACCATATATTTT. The complete variable domain, with remaining parts taken from reference TRBV29-1 and TRBJ1-3, reads SAVISQKPSRDICQRGTSLTIQCQVDSQVTMMFWYRQQPGQSLTLIATANQGSEATYESGFVIDKFPISRPNLTFSTLTVSNMSPEDSSIYLCSVNIGGGNTIYFGEGSWLTVV.